One and the same sample provided the 27 T cell receptor beta chains below, sequenced in a study of T cells in Graves' hyperthyroidism and ophthalmopathy. Amplification targeted TCR beta CDR3 regions from RNA transcripts. A first-round RT-PCR of the TCR CDR3 used the HTBI primer set. One entry per CDR3 protein, called by TCRdb with MiXCR from the multiplex PCR reads. The repertoire holds around 390,000 distinct CDR3 sequences, with about 14% as singletons. The material sequenced was blood. The receptors were sampled from a woman aged 25 to 45 with Graves' ophthalmopathy.

The chain recombines TRBV5-6 with TRBJ2-7; 7 nucleotides agree with TRBD1. With 4 bases clipped from V and 6 bases from J, the junction kept 10 bases outside the gene matches. CDR3 length: 14 amino acids. Germline CDR1 is SGHDT and CDR2 is YYEEEE. CDR3 in amino acids: CASSPGPGTAEQYF. The CDR3 coding sequence is TGTGCCAGCAGCCCCGGGCCCGGGACAGCCGAGCAGTACTTC. The whole variable domain, filled in from reference TRBV5-6 and TRBJ2-7, reads DAGVTQSPTHLIKTRGQQVTLRCSPKSGHDTVSWYQQALGQGPQFIFQYYEEEERQRGNFPDRFSGHQFPNYSSELNVNALLLGDSALYLCASSPGPGTAEQYFGPGTRLTVT.

This clonotype was seen many times. V gene TRBV25-1 combines with J gene TRBJ2-7; D may be TRBD1 (6 bases). The CDR3 has 15 amino acids. V lost 5 bases, J lost 0 bases, and 14 bases lay in between. Looked up from germline, CDR1 is MGHDK and CDR2 is SYGVNS. The CDR3 reads CASSPGQNPSYEQYF. The CDR3 DNA follows: TGTGCCAGCAGTCCCGGACAGAATCCCTCCTACGAGCAGTACTTC.

This clonotype has only a few counts. V usage is TRBV3-1 and J usage is TRBJ2-7, with a possible D match to TRBD2 (5 bases). CDR3 length equals 17 residues. The V gene lost 1 base and the J gene lost 3 bases, with 19 bases spanning the gap. In germline, CDR1 is LGHDT, CDR2 YNNKEL (reference sequence). The CDR3 reads CASSQGLPLRVSYEQYF. The DNA of the CDR3 is TGTGCCAGCAGCCAAGGACTCCCATTGAGGGTTAGCTACGAGCAGTACTTC.

This clonotype showed up many times. The CDR3 bases are TGTGCCAGCAGCTTAGGCACCGGGACAGAAACAACCCAGTACTTC. Its translation: CASSLGTGTETTQYF. This chain links TRBV7-8 with TRBJ2-5, with TRBD1 identical over 7 bases. This CDR3 is built from 15 residues. Germline lookup yields CDR1 SGHVS and CDR2 FQNEAQ. V trimming: 1 base; J trimming: 8 bases; junction bases outside the gene matches: 10.

The sample holds many counts of this clonotype. The genes are TRBV15 and TRBJ1-1; D possibly corresponds to TRBD1 (6 bases). The CDR3 has 14 residues. The germline V and J ends were trimmed by 5 bases and 6 bases, with 16 bases remaining between them. Germline-derived CDR1 and CDR2 are LNHNV and YYDKDF (reference sequence). CDR3 sequence (DNA): TGTGCCACCAGCTTACAGGGCGAGGTTCCTGAAGCTTTCTTT. This encodes CATSLQGEVPEAFF.

The sample holds many counts of this clonotype. The V and J genes are TRBV4-1 and TRBJ2-7; TRBD1 matches at 10 bases. Germline lookup yields CDR1 MGHRA and CDR2 YSYEKL. V shed 0 bases, J shed 2 bases, and the junction held 4 bases outside the gene matches. This CDR3 has 16 residues. As DNA, the CDR3 is TGCGCCAGCAGCCAAGATAGGGGGACAGGGGCCTACGAGCAGTACTTC. Translated: CASSQDRGTGAYEQYF.

This clonotype showed up many times. The chain is built from TRBV5-1 and TRBJ2-5; D not certain. Trimming removed 1 base at V and 2 bases at J, with 9 bases between. Germline loops: CDR1 SGHRS, CDR2 YFSETQ. The CDR3 runs to 14 residues. The CDR3 sequence is CASSLRAAQETQYF. The DNA for the CDR3 is TGCGCCAGCAGCTTGCGGGCTGCTCAAGAGACCCAGTACTTC.

This sequence joins TRBV2 and TRBJ2-2; tentatively, D is TRBD2 (5 bases). The germline gives CDR1 SNHLY, CDR2 FYNNEI. Trimming took 6 bases from V and 2 from J, leaving 10 bases between them. The CDR3 runs to 14 residues. In nucleotides, the CDR3 is TGTGCCAGCAGGTCGGGGAGAAACACCGGGGAGCTGTTTTTT. It codes for CASRSGRNTGELFF.

The table lists this clonotype with a few counts. The chain links TRBV10-3 to TRBJ2-6; D is undetermined. V gave up 8 bases and J gave up 1 base, with 12 bases separating them. The CDR3 runs 15 residues. The germline V gene encodes CDR1 ENHRY and CDR2 SYGVKD. DNA for the CDR3: TGTGCCATCCCAGCCGTTTTGTCTGGGGCCAACGTCCTGACTTTC. It is translated as CAIPAVLSGANVLTF.

The V call is TRBV3-1, the J call TRBJ2-2; the D gene is possibly TRBD2 (6 bases). This CDR3 is built from 17 residues. Trimming pared 8 bases from V and 6 bases from J, leaving 25 bases between. Germline values: CDR1 LGHDT, CDR2 YNNKEL (reference sequence). The CDR3: CASAGRRGLGFAGELFF. CDR3 in DNA: TGTGCCAGCGCTGGAAGGCGGGGTCTGGGTTTTGCCGGGGAGCTGTTTTTT.

About this clonotype itself: Just one base apart from a much larger clone, this may be a read error. The rearrangement uses TRBV2 and TRBJ2-3, with TRBD2 matching 12 bases. The junction had 16 bases not matched to a gene; V was cut back by 5 bases and J by 10 bases. Germline V gene data show CDR1 as SNHLY and CDR2 as FYNNEI. The CDR3 is 17 residues long. CDR3 loop: CASSSYSSGGAGDAQYF. The CDR3 coding sequence is TGTGCCAGCAGTTCCTACTCTAGCGGGGGGGCCGGTGATGCGCAGTATTTT. The entire variable domain, with the rest obtained from reference TRBV2 and TRBJ2-3, is as follows: EPEVTQTPSHQVTQMGQEVILRCVPISNHLYFYWYRQILGQKVEFLVSFYNNEISEKSEIFDDQFSVERPDGSNFTLKIRSTKLEDSAMYFCASSSYSSGGAGDAQYFGPGTRLTVL.

In this sample, this clonotype turned up many times. The chain couples TRBV11-3 to TRBJ2-5, with 12 bases identical to TRBD2. Germline lookup yields CDR1 SGHNT and CDR2 YENEEA. This CDR3 has 18 residues. V lost 1 base, J lost 1 base, and 7 bases stayed unmatched. CDR3 sequence (DNA): TGTGCCAGCAGCTTAGGTCGACTAGCGGGGGCGATCCAAGAGACCCAGTACTTC. This gives the protein CASSLGRLAGAIQETQYF.

In its sample, this clonotype was seen many times. V and J are TRBV12-3 or TRBV12-4 and TRBJ2-5; 7 nucleotides agree with TRBD1. V lost 5 bases and J lost 4; bases outside the gene matches: 10. The CDR3 sequence is 15 residues long. CDR3 nucleotides: TGTGCCAGCAGTGCCACCCCGACAGGGCGAGAGACCCAGTACTTC. Amino acid sequence: CASSATPTGRETQYF.

At least ten counts were recorded for this clonotype. V usage is TRBV5-1 and J usage is TRBJ2-2, with 11 bases matching TRBD2. CDR1 and CDR2 (germline): SGHRS, YFSETQ. The V and J ends lost 4 bases and 4 bases, in that order; junction bases with no gene match: 3. The CDR3 has 15 amino acids. The CDR3 DNA reads as TGCGCCAGCAGCCGGACTAGCGGGTTCACCGGGGAGCTGTTTTTT. This encodes CASSRTSGFTGELFF.

This clonotype has more than one count but fewer than ten. The chain recombines TRBV9 with TRBJ2-1, with D unresolved. V lost 4 bases to trimming and J lost 4 bases, with 18 bases between them. Germline assignment: CDR1 SGDLS and CDR2 YYNGEE. CDR3 length equals 16 residues. The CDR3 loop is CASSTISSLDYNEQFF. DNA of the CDR3: TGTGCCAGCAGCACTATCTCCTCCCTAGATTACAATGAGCAGTTCTTC. The full variable domain, rest sourced from reference TRBV9 and TRBJ2-1, is DSGVTQTPKHLITATGQRVTLRCSPRSGDLSVYWYQQSLDQGLQFLIQYYNGEERAKGNILERFSAQQFPDLHSELNLSSLELGDSALYFCASSTISSLDYNEQFFGPGTRLTVL.

The table lists this clonotype with many counts. V and J are TRBV12-3 or TRBV12-4 and TRBJ2-1; D call uncertain. There are 13 residues in the CDR3. The germline V and J ends were trimmed by 7 bases and 7 bases, with 14 bases remaining between them. As DNA, the CDR3 is TGTGCCAGCACCCTTGGCTGGCGAAATGAGCAGTTCTTC. Protein product: CASTLGWRNEQFF.

The table lists this clonotype with many counts. The V call is TRBV28, the J call TRBJ2-7; 9 bases match TRBD1. This CDR3 spans 14 amino acids. J lost 5 bases, V lost 1 base, and 3 bases had no gene match. CDR1 is MDHEN, CDR2 SYDVKM, per germline. CDR3 sequence reads: CASSLFGQGNEQYF. CDR3 nucleotide sequence: TGTGCCAGCAGTTTATTTGGACAGGGGAACGAGCAGTACTTC.

The table lists this clonotype with many counts. CDR3 nucleotides: TGTGCCAGCAGTTTATTGGCAGTGGGTGGTGAAAAACTGTTTTTT. Protein: CASSLLAVGGEKLFF. The gene calls are TRBV27 and TRBJ1-4, with unresolved D. There are 15 residues in the CDR3. V was shortened by 1 base and J by 7 bases, with 13 bases between the two germline ends. Looked up from germline, CDR1 is MNHEY and CDR2 is SMNVEV (reference sequence).

This clonotype was seen repeatedly, ten times or more. The chain has TRBV27 and TRBJ2-5; 10 bases map to TRBD2. The CDR3 has 15 residues. V shed 6 bases, J shed 7 bases, and the junction held 11 bases outside the gene matches. Germline CDR1 and CDR2: MNHEY and SMNVEV (reference sequence). The CDR3 region is CASRLTQASGGTQYF. CDR3 in DNA: TGTGCCAGCAGACTAACGCAGGCTAGCGGGGGGACCCAGTACTTC.

This clonotype was seen many times. This chain connects TRBV7-9 to TRBJ2-2; 13 bases fit TRBD2. Trimming cost V 1 base and J 0 bases; bases outside gene matches: 8. Germline V gene data show CDR1 as SEHNR and CDR2 as FQNEAQ (reference sequence). CDR3 length equals 20 residues. In DNA, the CDR3 is TGTGCCAGCAGCTTAGGTACCCGACTAGCGGGGGGCGCGAACACCGGGGAGCTGTTTTTT. Translated: CASSLGTRLAGGANTGELFF.

This clonotype was detected many times. V gene TRBV3-1 combines with J gene TRBJ2-7, with TRBD1 as a possible D gene (5 bases). This CDR3 has 15 residues. Germline V gene sequence: CDR1 LGHDT, CDR2 YNNKEL (reference sequence). V lost 5 bases, J lost 6 bases, and 20 bases lay in between. In nucleotides, the CDR3 is TGTGCCAGCAGCGTAGTAAGTACAGGCATTGGCGAGCAGTACTTC. This gives the protein CASSVVSTGIGEQYF.

This clonotype came up many times. The V call is TRBV6-2 or TRBV6-3, the J call TRBJ2-3, with 9 bases lining up with TRBD2. This CDR3 spans 14 amino acids. The V segment lost 3 bases and the J segment 9 bases; nucleotides outside the gene matches: 7. Looked up from germline, CDR1 is MNHEY and CDR2 is SVGEGT. CDR3 DNA: TGTGCCAGCAGTTATGGAGTAGCGGGGGACACGCAGTATTTT. Translated, it gives CASSYGVAGDTQYF.

The chain uses TRBV28 and TRBJ1-5; 9 nucleotides agree with TRBD1. CDR3 length: 13 amino acids. V lost 2 bases, J lost 11 bases, and 4 bases stayed unmatched. In germline, CDR1 is MDHEN, CDR2 SYDVKM. The CDR3 DNA is TGTGCCAGCAGTTTAGAACAGGGGGCAGCCCAGCATTTT. This translates into CASSLEQGAAQHF.

This clonotype has ten or more counts. The chain joins TRBV5-1 to TRBJ1-1; weak D call: TRBD1 (5 bases). This CDR3 contains 15 residues. V dropped 0 bases and J dropped 4 bases, with 13 bases sitting between them. Germline-derived CDR1 and CDR2 are SGHRS and YFSETQ. The DNA of the CDR3 is TGCGCCAGCAGCTTGGTGGGGGGATGGGGCACTGAAGCTTTCTTT. Its protein is CASSLVGGWGTEAFF. Full variable domain (remainder filled in from reference TRBV5-1 and TRBJ1-1): KAGVTQTPRYLIKTRGQQVTLSCSPISGHRSVSWYQQTPGQGLQFLFEYFSETQRNKGNFPGRFSGRQFSNSRSEMNVSTLELGDSALYLCASSLVGGWGTEAFFGQGTRLTVV.

The rearrangement uses TRBV24-1 and TRBJ2-3; a possible D gene is TRBD1 (5 bases). Germline values: CDR1 KGHDR, CDR2 SFDVKD. This CDR3 has 17 residues. Trimming pared 2 bases from V and 2 bases from J, leaving 16 bases between. The CDR3 reads CATSDSLWGSLTDTQYF. CDR3 nucleotides: TGTGCCACCAGTGATTCTTTGTGGGGCAGCCTCACAGATACGCAGTATTTT.

This clonotype was counted a single time. V usage is TRBV18 and J usage is TRBJ2-3; 11 bases align to TRBD2. CDR1 is KGHSH and CDR2 is LQKENI in the germline V gene. There are 15 residues in the CDR3. After removal of 8 bases from V and 2 bases from J, the junction contained 6 bases not matched to a gene. The CDR3 loop is CASRPGLADTDTQYF. CDR3 nucleotide sequence: TGTGCCAGCCGACCGGGACTAGCGGACACAGATACGCAGTATTTT.

This clonotype was observed a handful of times. The gene calls are TRBV4-1 and TRBJ2-7; TRBD1 matches at 9 bases. The CDR3 is made up of 16 amino acids. Per germline, CDR1 MGHRA and CDR2 YSYEKL. The V segment lost 1 base and the J segment 2 bases; nucleotides outside the gene matches: 6. For the CDR3, the DNA is TGCGCCAGCAGCCAAGGCCGCGGGACAGGGACCTACGAGCAGTACTTC. This translates into CASSQGRGTGTYEQYF.